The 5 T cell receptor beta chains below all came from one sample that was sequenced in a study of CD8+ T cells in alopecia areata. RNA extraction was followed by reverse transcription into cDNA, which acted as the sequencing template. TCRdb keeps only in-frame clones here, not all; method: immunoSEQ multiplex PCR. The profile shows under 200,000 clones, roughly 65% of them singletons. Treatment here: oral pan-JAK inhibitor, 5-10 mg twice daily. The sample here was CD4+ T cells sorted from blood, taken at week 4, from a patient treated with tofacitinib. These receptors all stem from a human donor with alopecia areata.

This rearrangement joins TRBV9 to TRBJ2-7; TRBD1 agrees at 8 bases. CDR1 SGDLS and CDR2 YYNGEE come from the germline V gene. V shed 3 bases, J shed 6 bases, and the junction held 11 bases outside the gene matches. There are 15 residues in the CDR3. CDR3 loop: CASSARTGWIPEQYF. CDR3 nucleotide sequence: TGTGCCAGCAGCGCCCGGACAGGGTGGATACCCGAGCAGTACTTC.

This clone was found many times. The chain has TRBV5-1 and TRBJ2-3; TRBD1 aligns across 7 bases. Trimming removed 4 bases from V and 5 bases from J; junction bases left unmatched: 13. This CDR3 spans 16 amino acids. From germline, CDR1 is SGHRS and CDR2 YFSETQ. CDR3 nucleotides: TGCGCCAGCAGCCTCACCCCCGGGACAGCCGGAGATACGCAGTATTTT. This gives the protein CASSLTPGTAGDTQYF.

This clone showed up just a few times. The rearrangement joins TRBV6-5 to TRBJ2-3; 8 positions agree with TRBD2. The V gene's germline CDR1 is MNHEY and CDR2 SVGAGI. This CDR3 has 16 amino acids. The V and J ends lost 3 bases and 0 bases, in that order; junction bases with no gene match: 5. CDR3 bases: TGTGCCAGCAGTTATAGCGGGGCGGCTAGCACAGATACGCAGTATTTT. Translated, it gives CASSYSGAASTDTQYF.

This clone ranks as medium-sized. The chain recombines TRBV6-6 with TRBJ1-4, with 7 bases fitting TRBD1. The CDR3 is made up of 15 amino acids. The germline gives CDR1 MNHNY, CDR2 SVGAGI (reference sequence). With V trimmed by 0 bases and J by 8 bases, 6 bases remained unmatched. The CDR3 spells CASSYSQGLDEKLFF. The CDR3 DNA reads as TGTGCCAGCAGTTACTCACAGGGGTTAGACGAAAAACTGTTTTTT.

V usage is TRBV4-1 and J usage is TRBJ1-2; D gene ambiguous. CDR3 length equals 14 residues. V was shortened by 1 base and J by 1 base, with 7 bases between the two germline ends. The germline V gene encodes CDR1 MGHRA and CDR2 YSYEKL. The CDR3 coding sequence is TGCGCCAGCAGCCAAGTCTCGGTTAACTATGGCTACACCTTC. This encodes CASSQVSVNYGYTF.